A selection of T cell receptor beta chains follows, all from one sample in a study of T-cell memory formation after mild COVID-19. One entry per CDR3 protein, called by TCRdb with MiXCR from the 5' RACE reads. This table has under 250,000 distinct CDR3 sequences, approximately 9% appearing once. Sequenced material: PBMCs or a T cell subset sorted from them (not recorded which). The source is a man aged 18 to 30 who had mild COVID-19 (a few samples of this study predate the infection). Cell type and time point are not known. CDR3s include the opening cysteine and the closing phenylalanine or tryptophan. Fields, in order: J gene, V gene, D gene, clone size, CDR3 protein, CDR3 DNA. A D gene is named only where the DNA matches it firmly. A row's size may be missing; if present it is once, few, many or a size class.

>TRBJ1-6|TRBV5-1|-|many
CASGLTGIDSPLHF
TGCGCCAGCGGATTAACAGGGATTGATTCACCCCTCCACTTT
>TRBJ1-3|TRBV6-5|TRBD1|few
CASSRRQGAGNTIYF
TGTGCCAGCAGTCGGAGACAGGGGGCTGGAAACACCATATATTTT
>TRBJ1-6|TRBV3-1|TRBD1|-
CASSVTPGGDSPLHF
TGTGCCAGCAGCGTAACACCAGGGGGCGATTCACCCCTCCACTTT
>TRBJ2-1|TRBV7-9|-|few
CASSPEANEQFF
TGTGCCAGCAGCCCGGAGGCAAATGAGCAGTTCTTC
>TRBJ1-4|TRBV6-5|-|few
CASRMTGRGSEKLFF
TGTGCCAGCAGAATGACCGGGAGGGGGAGTGAAAAACTGTTTTTT
>TRBJ2-5|TRBV11-2|TRBD2|few
CASSFRLAGVETQYF
TGTGCCAGCAGCTTCCGACTAGCGGGGGTGGAGACCCAGTACTTC
>TRBJ2-5|TRBV20-1|-|many
CSVNKFPPTQYF
TGCAGTGTCAATAAATTCCCCCCGACCCAGTACTTC
>TRBJ2-5|TRBV7-2|TRBD2|few
CASSYERLAEQETQYF
TGTGCCAGCAGCTACGAGCGACTAGCGGAACAAGAGACCCAGTACTTC
>TRBJ2-3|TRBV7-3|-|few
CASSSSGVSDTQYF
TGTGCCAGCAGCTCCTCAGGGGTTTCAGATACGCAGTATTTT
>TRBJ2-5|TRBV7-9|-|few
CASSPRVRETQYF
TGTGCCAGCAGCCCCCGGGTACGGGAGACCCAGTACTTC
>TRBJ2-2|TRBV7-9|-|-
CASSPVTKSGELFF
TGTGCCAGCAGCCCAGTAACCAAGTCCGGGGAGCTGTTTTTT
>TRBJ1-5|TRBV24-1|-|-
CATSDFSESGNQPQHF
TGTGCCACCAGTGATTTCAGTGAGAGCGGCAATCAGCCCCAGCATTTT
>TRBJ1-1|TRBV6-2/TRBV6-3|TRBD1|-
CASREQGTEAFF
TGTGCCAGCAGGGAACAGGGGACCGAAGCTTTCTTT
>TRBJ2-5|TRBV6-5|TRBD1|-
CASTHVWTGRETQYF
TGTGCCAGCACCCACGTATGGACAGGGCGAGAGACCCAGTACTTC
>TRBJ1-1|TRBV30|TRBD1|-
CAWSRTGARNTEAFF
TGTGCCTGGAGTAGAACAGGGGCAAGGAACACTGAAGCTTTCTTT
>TRBJ2-5|TRBV5-1|TRBD2|few
CASSLALAVFQETQYF
TGCGCCAGCAGCTTGGCCCTAGCGGTTTTTCAAGAGACCCAGTACTTC
>TRBJ1-6|TRBV10-3|-|few
CAISESKGMENSPLHF
TGTGCCATCAGTGAGTCAAAGGGGATGGAAAATTCACCCCTCCACTTT
>TRBJ2-1|TRBV20-1|-|few
CSALPGSNEQFF
TGCAGTGCCCTGCCAGGGAGCAATGAGCAGTTCTTC
>TRBJ2-3|TRBV10-3|-|-
CAISDSRGADTQYF
TGTGCCATCAGTGACTCCAGGGGCGCAGATACGCAGTATTTT
>TRBJ1-3|TRBV4-3|-|-
CASSQVLGRPEGNTIYF
TGCGCCAGCAGCCAAGTCCTCGGCAGGCCCGAGGGAAACACCATATATTTT
>TRBJ2-3|TRBV6-2/TRBV6-3|TRBD1|few
CASSRTGPLPDTQYF
TGTGCCAGCAGTCGGACAGGCCCCCTCCCAGATACGCAGTATTTT
>TRBJ2-1|TRBV24-1|-|few
CATSDTRSSYNEQFF
TGTGCCACCAGTGATACTAGAAGCTCCTACAATGAGCAGTTCTTC
>TRBJ1-5|TRBV6-2/TRBV6-3|TRBD1|few
CASSYKPGTGFNQPQHF
TGTGCCAGCAGTTACAAGCCCGGGACAGGGTTCAATCAGCCCCAGCATTTT
>TRBJ2-1|TRBV12-3/TRBV12-4|TRBD2|-
CASSKTGLADEQFF
TGTGCCAGCAGCAAAACCGGACTAGCCGATGAGCAGTTCTTC
>TRBJ2-3|TRBV7-2|TRBD2|few
CASSYTSGGAWGTDTQYF
TGTGCCAGCAGCTATACTAGCGGGGGGGCGTGGGGCACAGATACGCAGTATTTT
>TRBJ2-2|TRBV9|TRBD1|-
CASSPIGQGRGELFF
TGTGCCAGCAGCCCCATCGGACAGGGTCGAGGGGAGCTGTTTTTT
>TRBJ1-6|TRBV6-5|-|-
CASSYGGRSYNSPLHF
TGTGCCAGCAGTTACGGCGGACGCTCCTATAATTCACCCCTCCACTTT
>TRBJ2-1|TRBV9|TRBD2|few
CASSVAAGGRDEQFF
TGTGCCAGCAGCGTAGCGGCGGGGGGGCGCGATGAGCAGTTCTTC
>TRBJ1-1|TRBV12-3/TRBV12-4|-|-
CASSFLKSLLNTEAFF
TGTGCCAGCAGTTTTTTAAAGTCCCTCTTGAACACTGAAGCTTTCTTT
>TRBJ1-2|TRBV15|-|-
CATSDETAFYGYTF
TGTGCCACCAGCGATGAGACAGCCTTCTATGGCTACACCTTC
>TRBJ2-1|TRBV4-2|-|many
CASSQETTAPPFF
TGTGCCAGCAGCCAAGAAACGACGGCTCCGCCGTTCTTC
>TRBJ1-2|TRBV12-3/TRBV12-4|-|-
CASSFVHGPRRALYTF
TGTGCCAGCAGTTTTGTCCACGGCCCGCGGCGTGCACTCTACACCTTC
>TRBJ2-3|TRBV30|-|-
CAWSPSRGPTDTQYF
TGTGCCTGGAGTCCCTCGCGGGGTCCCACAGATACGCAGTATTTT
>TRBJ2-3|TRBV20-1|TRBD2|few
CSARSPGLAARDTQYF
TGCAGTGCTCGTAGTCCGGGACTAGCGGCTCGGGATACGCAGTATTTT